Described below is a single T cell receptor beta chain sequence and its context. Its specificity is unknown. This sample was included in a study of shared clonotypes between healthy human individuals. Per germline, CDR1 SGHTA and CDR2 FQGTGA. The CDR3 is 16 residues long. V shed 1 base, J shed 0 bases, and the junction held 6 bases outside the gene matches. The table came from immunoSEQ multiplex PCR; TCRdb's copy has only in-frame clones and leaves some out. Of over a million clones detected, approximately 80% appear once; the ten largest clones hold approximately 0.5%. The study, taken as a whole, reports: Around 5% of naive CD4 clonotypes were common to several donors.

This receptor was obtained from a man aged 18-30 years in good health. Some clones in this sample may be carry-over from other donors' samples. This chain connects TRBV7-3 to TRBJ2-7, with 7 bases lining up with TRBD2. Input material: memory CD4+ T cells from PBMCs. Specified subset: CD45RA-negative fraction. The CDR3 sequence is CASSLMGGSSSYEQYF. CDR3 coding DNA: TGTGCCAGCAGCTTAATGGGCGGGAGTAGCTCCTACGAGCAGTACTTC.